The table lists the clone carrying this T cell receptor beta chain with a few counts. What it recognizes is unknown. Germline V gene sequence: CDR1 SGHTA, CDR2 FQGNSA. V lost 9 bases and J lost 0, with 17 bases in between. CDR3 size: 15 residues. This specimen comes from a study of blood T cells in healthy people across ages. The overall study: Using template switching, researchers captured about one barcoded beta molecule for each two T cells.

Findings and caveats of the study: Aged donors had fewer naive CD4+ cells and lower diversity than long-lived donors. PBMC samples, being unsorted, prevented any conclusive comparison of naive and antigen-experienced cells.

Next came a second PCR, run for about 7 to 12 cycles, which used a sample-barcoded 5' primer along with a J-beta primer mix. TCRdb ran MiXCR on the 5' RACE reads and lists one entry per CDR3 protein. The sample has hundreds of thousands of distinct CDR3 sequences, under 80% seen once. Peripheral blood from each donor was collected in a volume of about 9.9 milliliters. The material sequenced was blood. This chain links TRBV7-2 with TRBJ1-2; the D gene is possibly TRBD1 (5 bases). The receptor was isolated from a man aged 25 to 40 in good health. The CDR3 DNA reads as TGTGCCAGTGACCGGGACGGCCGGTCTAACTATGGCTACACCTTC. It yields the protein CASDRDGRSNYGYTF.